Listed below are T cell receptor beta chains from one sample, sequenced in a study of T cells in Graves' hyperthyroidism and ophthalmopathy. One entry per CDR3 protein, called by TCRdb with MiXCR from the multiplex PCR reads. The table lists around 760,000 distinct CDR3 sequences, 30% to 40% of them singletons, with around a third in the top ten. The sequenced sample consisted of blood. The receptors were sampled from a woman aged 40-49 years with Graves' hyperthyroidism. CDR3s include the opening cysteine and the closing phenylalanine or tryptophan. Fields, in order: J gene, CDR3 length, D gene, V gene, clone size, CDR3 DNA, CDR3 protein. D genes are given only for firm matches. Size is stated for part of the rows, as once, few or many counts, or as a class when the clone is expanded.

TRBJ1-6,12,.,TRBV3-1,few,TGTGCCAGCAGCCAAGATCGGCCACCCCTCCACTTT,CASSQDRPPLHF
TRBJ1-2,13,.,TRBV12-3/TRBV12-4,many,TGTGCCAGCAGTTTTCGTGCGGGGTATGGCTACACCTTC,CASSFRAGYGYTF
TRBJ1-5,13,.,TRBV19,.,TGTGCCAGTAGTATGAACAGCAATCAGCCCCAGCATTTT,CASSMNSNQPQHF
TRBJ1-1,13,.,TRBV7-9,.,TGTGCCAGCACCACCACGGCGGGTACTGAAGCTTTCTTT,CASTTTAGTEAFF
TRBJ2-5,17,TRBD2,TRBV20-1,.,TGCAGTGCTAGAGATGGCAGCGGGAGGGCCCTCCAAGAGACCCAGTACTTC,CSARDGSGRALQETQYF
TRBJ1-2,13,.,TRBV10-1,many,TGCGCCAGCAGTGGGACCCGGGCCTATGGCTACACCTTC,CASSGTRAYGYTF
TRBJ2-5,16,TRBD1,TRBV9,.,TGTGCCAGCAGCGTAGGGACAGGGAATGGTTTGGAGACCCAGTACTTC,CASSVGTGNGLETQYF
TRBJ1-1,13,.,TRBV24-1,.,TGTGCCACCCGGACAGACATGAACACTGAAGCTTTCTTT,CATRTDMNTEAFF
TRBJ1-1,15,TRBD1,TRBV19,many,TGTGCCAGTAGTACTGTGGGCAGGGGGCTGACTGAAGCTTTCTTT,CASSTVGRGLTEAFF
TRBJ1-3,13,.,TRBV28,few,TGTGCCAGCATGGTTAGTCGAGGAAACACCATATATTTT,CASMVSRGNTIYF
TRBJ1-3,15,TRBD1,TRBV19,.,TGTGCCAGTATGGACAGGGCTCACTCTGGAAACACCATATATTTT,CASMDRAHSGNTIYF
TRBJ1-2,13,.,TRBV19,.,TGTGCCAGTAGTATAATGGGGGGCTATGGCTACACCTTC,CASSIMGGYGYTF
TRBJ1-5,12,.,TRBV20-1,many,TGCAGTGCTAGAGAATTGAATCAGCCCCAGCATTTT,CSARELNQPQHF
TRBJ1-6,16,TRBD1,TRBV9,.,TGTGCCAGCAGCGTAGGGGCCACAGGGGAAGGTTCACCCCTCCACTTT,CASSVGATGEGSPLHF
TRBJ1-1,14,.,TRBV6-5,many,TGTGCCAGCAGCCCCGATACCGAAGGCACTGAAGCTTTCTTT,CASSPDTEGTEAFF
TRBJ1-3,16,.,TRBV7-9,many,TGTGCCAGCAGCTTAGGCAAGCCAGGGACAAGGAACACCATATATTTT,CASSLGKPGTRNTIYF
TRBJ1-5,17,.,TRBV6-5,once,TGTGCCAGCAGTTACTCTCCGGGTCCGGGAAGCAATCAGCCCCAGCATTTT,CASSYSPGPGSNQPQHF
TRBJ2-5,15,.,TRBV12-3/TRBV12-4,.,TGTGCCAGCAGCAACGGGGGCGGGGGCCAAGAGACCCAGTACTTC,CASSNGGGGQETQYF
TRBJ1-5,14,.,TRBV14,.,TGTGCCAGCCGGAATCTGGGGAGGCGGCAGCCCCAGCATTTT,CASRNLGRRQPQHF
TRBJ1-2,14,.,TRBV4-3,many,TGCGCCAGCAGCCAAGATCCAGGGCTACATGGCTACACCTTC,CASSQDPGLHGYTF
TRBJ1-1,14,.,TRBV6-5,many,TGTGCCAGCAGTTACCTTGGAGGGGGGGCTGAAGCTTTCTTT,CASSYLGGGAEAFF
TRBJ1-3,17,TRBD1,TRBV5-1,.,TGCGCCAGCAGCTTCGAGCCGGGACAGGGGGCTGGAAACACCATATATTTT,CASSFEPGQGAGNTIYF
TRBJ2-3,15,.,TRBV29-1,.,TGCAGCGCCGATCTTCGAGGGGCTAGCACAGATACGCAGTATTTT,CSADLRGASTDTQYF
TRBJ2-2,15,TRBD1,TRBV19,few,TGTGCCAGTAGTATCGGGACAGGGGACACCGGGGAGCTGTTTTTT,CASSIGTGDTGELFF
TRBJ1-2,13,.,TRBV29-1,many,TGCAGCGTTCCGGACAGACCCTACTATGGCTACACCTTC,CSVPDRPYYGYTF
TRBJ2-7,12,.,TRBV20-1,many,TGCAGTGCTAGAGACCCCCACCTCGAGCAGTACTTC,CSARDPHLEQYF
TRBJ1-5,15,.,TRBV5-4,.,TGCGCCAGCAGCCAGAGAGCGGAAAGTCTTCAACCCCAGCATTTT,CASSQRAESLQPQHF
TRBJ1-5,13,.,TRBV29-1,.,TGCAGCGTTGAAGTCGACAGCTCTCAGCCCCAGCATTTT,CSVEVDSSQPQHF
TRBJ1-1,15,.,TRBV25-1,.,TGCGCCAGCAGCCAAGTCGCCATAATGAACACTGAAGCTTTCTTT,CASSQVAIMNTEAFF
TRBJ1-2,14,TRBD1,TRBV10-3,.,TGTGCCATCAGCGCCCAGGGACAGGGGGCTGGCTACACCTTC,CAISAQGQGAGYTF
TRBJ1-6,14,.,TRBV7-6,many,TGTGCCAGCAGCTCCAGGGGTTTTGATTCACCCCTCCACTTT,CASSSRGFDSPLHF
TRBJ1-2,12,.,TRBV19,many,TGTGCCAGCGCACAGGGTGGTAATGGCTACACCTTC,CASAQGGNGYTF
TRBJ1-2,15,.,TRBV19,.,TGTGCCAGTAGTTCACAACAGGATAGGGGCTATGGCTACACCTTC,CASSSQQDRGYGYTF
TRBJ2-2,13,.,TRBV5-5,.,TGTGCCAGCAGCTTCCTTCGCACCGGGGAGCTGTTTTTT,CASSFLRTGELFF
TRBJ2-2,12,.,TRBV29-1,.,TGCAGCGTTGACCTGACTGTCGGGGAGCTGTTTTTT,CSVDLTVGELFF
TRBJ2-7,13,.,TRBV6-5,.,TGTGCCAGCAGTAACGGCGGGACCATTCCTCGCTCCTTC,CASSNGGTIPRSF
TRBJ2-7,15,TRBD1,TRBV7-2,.,TGTGCCAGCAGCTCCGGGACAGGGGGTGTCAATGAGCAGTACTTC,CASSSGTGGVNEQYF
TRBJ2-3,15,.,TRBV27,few,TGTGCCAGCAGAGACAGACAGGCTAGCTCAGATACGCAGTATTTT,CASRDRQASSDTQYF
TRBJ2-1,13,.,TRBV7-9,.,TGTGCCAGCAGTTTACAGCCAGGGCATGAGCAGTTCTTC,CASSLQPGHEQFF
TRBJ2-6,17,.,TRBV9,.,TGTGCCAGCAGAAATAGGCAGTTGAGCTCTGGGGCCAACGTCCTGACTTTC,CASRNRQLSSGANVLTF
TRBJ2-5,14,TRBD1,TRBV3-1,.,TGTGCCAGCAGCTTGGACAGGGTAGAAGAGACCCAGTACTTC,CASSLDRVEETQYF
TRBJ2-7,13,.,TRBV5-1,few,TGCGCCAGCAGCTCAGACCCGATCGACGGGCAGTACTTC,CASSSDPIDGQYF
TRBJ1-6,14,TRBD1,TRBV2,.,TGTGCCAGCAGGGTGGACAGGGGATATTCACCCCTCCACTTT,CASRVDRGYSPLHF